The sequence of this T cell receptor beta chain was determined in a study of blood T cells in healthy people across ages. Study-wide results and limits: Without sorted subsets, naive and antigen-experienced compartments could not be conclusively compared.

Each sample had at least 7 million PBMCs isolated. It was with a sample-barcoded 5' primer and a J-beta primer mix that a second PCR of roughly 7 to 12 cycles was run. Each CDR3 protein is one row after TCRdb ran MiXCR on the 5' RACE reads. The repertoire holds some 800,000 distinct CDR3 sequences, with approximately 44% as singletons. As concerns this clonotype: What it recognizes is unknown.

Sequencing used blood. This receptor was identified in a man aged 55 to 69 in good health.

The CDR3 region has the DNA TGCGCCAGCAGCCGGGACAGGGTTATGGAGCAGTACTTC. Encoded protein: CASSRDRVMEQYF. The chain recombines TRBV5-1 with TRBJ2-4; 9 bases are shared with TRBD1. Germline V gives CDR1 SGHRS, CDR2 YFSETQ. The CDR3 contains 13 residues. The ends lost 4 bases at V and 13 bases at J; junction bases unmatched: 9.